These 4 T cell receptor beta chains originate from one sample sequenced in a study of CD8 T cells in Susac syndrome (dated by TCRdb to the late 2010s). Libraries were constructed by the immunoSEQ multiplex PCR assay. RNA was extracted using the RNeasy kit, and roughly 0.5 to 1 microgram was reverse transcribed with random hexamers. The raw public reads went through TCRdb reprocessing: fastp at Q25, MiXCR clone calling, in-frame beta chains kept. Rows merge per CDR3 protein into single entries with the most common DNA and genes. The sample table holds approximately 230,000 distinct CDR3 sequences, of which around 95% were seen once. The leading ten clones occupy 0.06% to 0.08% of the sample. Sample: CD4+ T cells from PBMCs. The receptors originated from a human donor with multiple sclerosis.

This CDR3 reads CSARETSRQNYEQYF. The CDR3 DNA reads TGCAGTGCTAGGGAGACTAGTCGCCAGAACTACGAGCAGTACTTC. V and J are TRBV20-1 and TRBJ2-7; perhaps TRBD2 as D (6 bases). Germline V gene lookup returns CDR1 DFQATT and CDR2 SNEGSKA (reference sequence). V was shortened by 3 bases and J by 3 bases, with 18 bases between the two germline ends. The CDR3 runs to 15 residues.

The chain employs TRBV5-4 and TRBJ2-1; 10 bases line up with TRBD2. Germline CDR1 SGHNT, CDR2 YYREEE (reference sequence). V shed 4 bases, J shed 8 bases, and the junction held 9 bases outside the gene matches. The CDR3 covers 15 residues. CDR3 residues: CASSTKRGGLDEQFF. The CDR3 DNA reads TGTGCCAGCAGCACAAAGCGGGGGGGCCTGGATGAGCAGTTCTTC.

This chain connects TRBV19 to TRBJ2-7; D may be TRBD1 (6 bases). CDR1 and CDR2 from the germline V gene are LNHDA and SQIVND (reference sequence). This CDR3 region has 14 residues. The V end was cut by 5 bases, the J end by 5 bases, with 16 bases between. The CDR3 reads CASSPGGYPNEQYF. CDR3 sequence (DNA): TGTGCCAGTAGTCCTGGGGGCTACCCCAACGAGCAGTACTTC.

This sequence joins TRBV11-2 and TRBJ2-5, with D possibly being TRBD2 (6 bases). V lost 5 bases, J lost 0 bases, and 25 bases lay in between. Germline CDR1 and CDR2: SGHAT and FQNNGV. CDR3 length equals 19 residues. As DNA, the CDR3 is TGTGCCAGCAGCCTTGGGAGGCAGACTACGACGGGGTACCAAGAGACCCAGTACTTC. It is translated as CASSLGRQTTTGYQETQYF.